The 26 T cell receptor beta chains below come from one sample, sequenced in a study of control samples from healthy donors and cancer patients. Profiling relied on immunoSEQ multiplex PCR, and the TCRdb table lists in-frame clones only, not all of them. This sample has roughly 52,000 clones, with approximately 95% found just once. The sequenced sample was blood. These receptors were collected from a young man in good health.

This clone was counted between two and nine times. The J gene is TRBJ1-6, the V gene TRBV10-3; TRBD1 might be the D (6 bases). This CDR3 is built from 14 residues. The ends were cut back, 2 bases at V and 9 bases at J, with 11 bases in the middle. Germline V gives CDR1 ENHRY, CDR2 SYGVKD. The CDR3 DNA reads as TGTGCCATCAGTGAGGTCAGGGGAGGTTCACCCCTCCACTTT. This translates into CAISEVRGGSPLHF.

The V call is TRBV2, the J call TRBJ1-6; D remains ambiguous. Trimming took 4 bases from V and 8 from J, leaving 12 bases between them. The germline CDR1 and CDR2 sequences are SNHLY and FYNNEI. The CDR3 is 14 amino acids. CDR3 sequence: CASSAALPDSPLHF. The CDR3 DNA follows: TGTGCCAGCAGTGCGGCCCTTCCGGATTCACCCCTCCACTTT.

CDR3 sequence reads: CASSLAASQETQYF. The DNA for the CDR3 is TGTGCCAGCAGCTTAGCGGCCAGCCAAGAGACCCAGTACTTC. The V call is TRBV7-2, the J call TRBJ2-5; D is ambiguous. Germline CDR1 SGHTA, CDR2 FQGNSA. The CDR3 consists of 14 residues. V dropped 0 bases and J dropped 1 base, with 6 bases sitting between them.

The chain carries TRBV28 and TRBJ2-6; D is ambiguous. This CDR3 comprises 14 residues. Trimming cost V 10 bases and J 0 bases, with 10 bases left between them. CDR1 is MDHEN and CDR2 is SYDVKM in the germline V gene. In DNA form, the CDR3 reads TGTGCCATCGACGGTGCCTCTGGGGCCAACGTCCTGACTTTC. It is translated as CAIDGASGANVLTF.

The chain combines TRBV7-2 with TRBJ2-1; D remains unclear. From germline, CDR1 is SGHTA and CDR2 FQGNSA. Trimming took 5 bases from V and 9 from J, leaving 8 bases between them. The CDR3 spans 11 residues. CDR3: CASSPAGEQFF. CDR3 sequence (DNA): TGTGCCAGCAGCCCGGCTGGTGAGCAGTTCTTC.

The genes are TRBV5-1 and TRBJ1-1; possibly TRBD1 for D (6 bases). CDR3 length: 15 amino acids. The germline V gene encodes CDR1 SGHRS and CDR2 YFSETQ. V was trimmed by 0 bases and J by 5 bases, leaving 14 bases between them. DNA of the CDR3: TGCGCCAGCAGCTTGGCCGGGGCAGGGGATACTGAAGCTTTCTTT. Encoded protein: CASSLAGAGDTEAFF.

The chain joins TRBV5-1 to TRBJ2-3; TRBD2 matches at 7 bases. Germline CDR1 and CDR2: SGHRS and YFSETQ. The junction had 6 bases not matched to a gene; V was cut back by 0 bases and J by 5 bases. CDR3 size: 15 residues. Written as DNA, the CDR3 is TGCGCCAGCAGCTTGGTTCGAGCGGGGTTAGATACGCAGTATTTT. It specifies CASSLVRAGLDTQYF.

J is TRBJ1-4 and V is TRBV15; D unclear. The CDR3 consists of 15 residues. CDR1 LNHNV and CDR2 YYDKDF come from the germline V gene (reference sequence). Trimming left V 1 base short and J 7 bases short, with 13 bases between. The CDR3 is CATSRGEWAGEKLFF. In DNA, the CDR3 is TGTGCCACCAGCAGAGGCGAGTGGGCCGGTGAAAAACTGTTTTTT.

The V and J genes are TRBV19 and TRBJ2-7; 7 bases fit TRBD1. Looked up from germline, CDR1 is LNHDA and CDR2 is SQIVND (reference sequence). The CDR3 extends over 15 amino acids. The trim removed 1 base at V and 1 base at J, leaving 4 bases unmatched. This CDR3 reads CASSIAGTASYEQYF. The CDR3 DNA sequence: TGTGCCAGTAGTATAGCCGGGACAGCTTCCTACGAGCAGTACTTC.

The chain links TRBV2 to TRBJ2-7, with 8 bases matching TRBD2. Germline-derived CDR1 and CDR2 are SNHLY and FYNNEI. Trimming cost V 1 base and J 6 bases; bases outside gene matches: 8. The CDR3 has 15 residues. The CDR3 is CASSEGPAGAVEQYF. The CDR3, as DNA: TGTGCCAGCAGTGAAGGACCAGCGGGAGCGGTCGAGCAGTACTTC.

The rearrangement joins TRBV10-3 to TRBJ2-3, with 7 bases lining up with TRBD1. With 2 bases clipped from V and 8 bases from J, the junction kept 7 bases outside the gene matches. The CDR3 runs 14 residues. Germline CDR1 ENHRY, CDR2 SYGVKD. In nucleotides, the CDR3 is TGTGCCATCAGTGAGGGGGTAGGGGGCGGTACGCAGTATTTT. This codes for CAISEGVGGGTQYF.

V is TRBV7-8 and J is TRBJ1-1; no reliable D call. Germline assignment: CDR1 SGHVS and CDR2 FQNEAQ. V lost 1 base to trimming and J lost 3 bases, with 12 bases between them. The CDR3 runs to 15 residues. CDR3 loop: CASSLEGQVYTEAFF. CDR3 nucleotide sequence: TGTGCCAGCAGCTTAGAAGGTCAGGTGTACACTGAAGCTTTCTTT. The full variable domain, completed using reference TRBV7-8 and TRBJ1-1, is GAGVSQSPRYKVAKRGQDVALRCDPISGHVSLFWYQQALGQGPEFLTYFQNEAQLDKSGLPSDRFFAERPEGSVSTLKIQRTQQEDSAVYLCASSLEGQVYTEAFFGQGTRLTVV.

This sequence joins TRBV18 and TRBJ1-1; unclear D gene. Looked up from germline, CDR1 is KGHSH and CDR2 is LQKENI. V lost 3 bases to trimming and J lost 1 base, with 9 bases between them. The CDR3 is 14 residues long. The CDR3: CASSPRDKNTEAFF. For the CDR3, the DNA is TGTGCCAGCTCACCGAGAGACAAGAACACTGAAGCTTTCTTT.

The CDR3 region has the DNA TGTGCCAGCAGCCCCGGGGGGGCCAACGTCCTGACTTTC. It codes for CASSPGGANVLTF. The chain carries TRBV28 and TRBJ2-6; D is unresolved. The CDR3 runs to 13 residues. Trimming took 6 bases from V and 4 from J, leaving 7 bases between them. Germline CDR1 and CDR2: MDHEN and SYDVKM.

This clone was detected once. This chain uses TRBV4-2 with TRBJ2-3, with 10 nucleotides matching TRBD2. This CDR3 contains 16 residues. After removal of 3 bases from V and 1 base from J, the junction contained 4 bases not matched to a gene. Germline V gene sequence: CDR1 LGHNA, CDR2 YNFKEQ. The CDR3 DNA sequence: TGTGCCAGCAGCCATCCCGGGACTAGCGGCACAGATACGCAGTATTTT. Protein product: CASSHPGTSGTDTQYF.

The V and J genes are TRBV28 and TRBJ1-1, with TRBD1 as a possible D gene (5 bases). Germline CDR1 and CDR2: MDHEN and SYDVKM. This CDR3 is 14 amino acids long. V was pared by 6 bases and J by 1 base, with 12 bases between. CDR3 coding DNA: TGTGCCAGCAGACGGGGACGTTGGAACACTGAAGCTTTCTTT. Translating gives CASRRGRWNTEAFF.

In its sample, this clone was seen once. The chain recombines TRBV30 with TRBJ2-1; 10 bases line up with TRBD2. Unmatched junction bases numbered 6, after V lost 0 bases and J lost 4 bases. The CDR3 spans 16 residues. Germline V gene sequence: CDR1 GTSNPN, CDR2 SVGIG (reference sequence). The CDR3 reads CAWSVFGTSVYNEQFF. CDR3 nucleotides: TGTGCCTGGAGTGTATTCGGGACTAGCGTATACAATGAGCAGTTCTTC.

V usage is TRBV19 and J usage is TRBJ2-3, with TRBD2 identical over 9 bases. The CDR3 is 15 amino acids. J gave up 1 base and V 4 bases, and 3 bases lay outside the gene matches. Germline-derived CDR1 and CDR2 are LNHDA and SQIVND (reference sequence). DNA of the CDR3: TGTGCCAGTAGTAAAAGGACTAGCGGCACAGATACGCAGTATTTT. Translating gives CASSKRTSGTDTQYF.

With regard to this clone: The same CDR3 is also encoded by other DNA sequences in this sample. The chain has TRBV6-2 or TRBV6-3 and TRBJ2-7, with 9 bases that match TRBD2. The length of the CDR3 is 14 residues. The germline V gene has CDR1 MNHEY and CDR2 SVGEGT. J gave up 4 bases and V 5 bases, and 6 bases lay outside the gene matches. CDR3 sequence: CASSKLAGRYEQYF. The CDR3 nucleotides are TGTGCCAGCAGTAAGCTAGCGGGAAGGTACGAGCAGTACTTC.

The V and J genes are TRBV4-1 and TRBJ2-1; 12 bases map to TRBD2. Germline values: CDR1 MGHRA, CDR2 YSYEKL. With V trimmed by 4 bases and J by 9 bases, 7 bases remained unmatched. The CDR3 has 15 amino acids. CDR3 loop: CASSLASGRVVEQFF. The CDR3 region has the DNA TGCGCCAGCAGCCTTGCTAGCGGGAGGGTGGTTGAGCAGTTCTTC.

In this sample, this clone turned up once. The chain couples TRBV15 to TRBJ1-1; 7 bases match TRBD1. J was trimmed by 3 bases and V by 3 bases; bases with no gene match: 4. This CDR3 has 14 amino acids. Per germline, CDR1 LNHNV and CDR2 YYDKDF (reference sequence). This chain's CDR3 is CATSSNQGDTEAFF. As DNA, the CDR3 is TGTGCCACCAGCAGCAATCAGGGGGACACTGAAGCTTTCTTT.

The chain joins TRBV5-1 to TRBJ2-1; a possible D gene is TRBD2 (5 bases). V lost 0 bases to trimming and J lost 7 bases, with 8 bases between them. CDR1 and CDR2 (germline): SGHRS, YFSETQ. The CDR3 totals 13 residues. The DNA of the CDR3 is TGCGCCAGCAGCTTGGAGCGCGGGAATGAGCAGTTCTTC. Translating it yields CASSLERGNEQFF.

The chain employs TRBV6-2 or TRBV6-3 and TRBJ2-7, with D possibly being TRBD1 or TRBD2 (5 bases each). The CDR3 loop spans 13 amino acids. CDR1 is MNHEY, CDR2 SVGEGT, per germline. Trimming shortened V by 5 bases and J by 4 bases, and 12 bases separated the two germline ends. Here the CDR3 DNA reads TGTGCCAGCAGTCAGCTAGAGGGGTACGAGCAGTACTTC. Translated, it gives CASSQLEGYEQYF.

CDR3 nucleotide sequence: TGTGCCAGCAGTTTATGGGTTGGAGGTCTGGGCTACGAGCAGTACTTC. Encoded protein: CASSLWVGGLGYEQYF. V usage is TRBV28 and J usage is TRBJ2-7; maybe TRBD2 (5 bases). Germline-derived CDR1 and CDR2 are MDHEN and SYDVKM. Trimming shortened V by 0 bases and J by 3 bases, and 15 bases separated the two germline ends. This CDR3 has 16 amino acids.

V and J are TRBV5-1 and TRBJ2-5; TRBD1 matches at 7 bases. The ends lost 3 bases at V and 1 base at J; junction bases unmatched: 0. The V gene's germline CDR1 is SGHRS and CDR2 YFSETQ. The CDR3 is made up of 13 amino acids. CDR3 residues: CASSWDSQETQYF. CDR3 nucleotides: TGCGCCAGCAGCTGGGACAGCCAAGAGACCCAGTACTTC.

The V gene is TRBV7-8, the J gene TRBJ2-2; maybe TRBD1 (6 bases). The CDR3 extends over 15 amino acids. The germline V and J ends were trimmed by 5 bases and 3 bases, with 13 bases remaining between them. Germline V CDR1 and CDR2: SGHVS, FQNEAQ. The CDR3 loop reads CASSLQGVDTGELFF. As DNA, the CDR3 is TGTGCCAGCAGCCTACAGGGAGTCGACACCGGGGAGCTGTTTTTT.